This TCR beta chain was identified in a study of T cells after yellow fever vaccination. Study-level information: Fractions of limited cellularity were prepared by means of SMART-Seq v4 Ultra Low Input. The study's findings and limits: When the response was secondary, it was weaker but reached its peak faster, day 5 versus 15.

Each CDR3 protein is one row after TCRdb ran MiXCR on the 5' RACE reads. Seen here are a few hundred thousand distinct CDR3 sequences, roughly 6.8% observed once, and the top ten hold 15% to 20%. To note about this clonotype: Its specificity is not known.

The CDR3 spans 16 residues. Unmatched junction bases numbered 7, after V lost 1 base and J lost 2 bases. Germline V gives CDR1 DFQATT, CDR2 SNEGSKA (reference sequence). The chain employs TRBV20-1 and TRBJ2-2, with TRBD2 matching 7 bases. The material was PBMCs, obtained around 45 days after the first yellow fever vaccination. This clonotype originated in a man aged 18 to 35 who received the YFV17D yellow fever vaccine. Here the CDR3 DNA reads TGCAGTGCTAGAGTGGGGGGGGGTATAAACACCGGGGAGCTGTTTTTT. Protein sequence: CSARVGGGINTGELFF.